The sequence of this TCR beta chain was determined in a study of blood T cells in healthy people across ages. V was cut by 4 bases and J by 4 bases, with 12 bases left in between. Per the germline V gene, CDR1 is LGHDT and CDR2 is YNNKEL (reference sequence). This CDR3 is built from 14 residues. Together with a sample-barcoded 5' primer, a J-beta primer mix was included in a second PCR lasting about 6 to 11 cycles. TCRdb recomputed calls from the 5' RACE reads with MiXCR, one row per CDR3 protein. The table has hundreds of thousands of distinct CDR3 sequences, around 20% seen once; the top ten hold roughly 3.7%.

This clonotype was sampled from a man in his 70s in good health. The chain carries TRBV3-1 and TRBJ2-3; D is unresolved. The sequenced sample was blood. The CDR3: CASSRDRSSDTQYF. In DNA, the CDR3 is TGTGCCAGCAGCCGGGATAGGAGCTCAGATACGCAGTATTTT.